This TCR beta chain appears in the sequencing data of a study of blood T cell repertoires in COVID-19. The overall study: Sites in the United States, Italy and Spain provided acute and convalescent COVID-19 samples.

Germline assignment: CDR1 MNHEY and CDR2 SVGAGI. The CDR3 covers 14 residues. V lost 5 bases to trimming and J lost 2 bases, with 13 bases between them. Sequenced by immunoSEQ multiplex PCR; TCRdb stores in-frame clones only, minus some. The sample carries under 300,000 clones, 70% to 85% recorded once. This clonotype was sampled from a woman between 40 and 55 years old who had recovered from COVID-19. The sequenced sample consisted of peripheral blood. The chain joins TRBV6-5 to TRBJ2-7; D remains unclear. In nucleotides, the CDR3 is TGTGCCAGCAGTCCCAGCAGTACAGCCTACGAGCAGTACTTC. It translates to CASSPSSTAYEQYF.